The rows below give T cell receptor beta chains drawn from one sample of a study of blood T cell repertoires in COVID-19. Assay used: immunoSEQ multiplex PCR; TCRdb lists only in-frame clones, some missing. The sample has more than 250,000 clones; around nine tenths are singletons. Sequenced sample: PBMCs or T cells enriched from blood (not recorded which). The origin of the receptors is a woman between 40 and 50 years old who had recovered from COVID-19. Each CDR3 is given with its conserved first and last residue.

16,TRBV10-3,TRBJ1-3,CAISAQTGGSGNTIYF
16,TRBV6-2/TRBV6-3,TRBJ2-4,CASSTTGTGAKNIQYF
13,TRBV4-1,TRBJ1-6,CASSRLGDSPLHF
16,TRBV3-1/TRBV3-2,TRBJ1-5,CASSQSSALTDQPQHF
17,TRBV19,TRBJ2-6,CASIRTGSLYGANVLTF
17,TRBV18,TRBJ2-7,CASSLGTSGSVSYEQYF
18,TRBV3-1/TRBV3-2,TRBJ2-3,CASSLGGTSGRYTDTQYF
13,TRBV12-3/TRBV12-4,TRBJ1-5,CASSYRVGQPQHF
17,TRBV19,TRBJ2-3,CASSMVSSGRSTDTQYF
15,TRBV5-1,TRBJ2-1,CASRPLAGTYNEQFF